Presented here are 14 T cell receptor beta chains from one specimen sequenced in a study of CD8 T cells in Susac syndrome. RNA amounts of roughly 0.45 to 1 ug underwent reverse transcription with random hexamers. A single record per CDR3 protein comes from TCRdb applying MiXCR to the immunoSEQ multiplex PCR reads. The sample comprises some 170,000 distinct CDR3 sequences, 93% of which are singletons, and more than 0.11% rests with the top ten. What was sequenced was CD4+ T cells from PBMCs. Receptors were obtained from a human donor in good health.

Regarding this clonotype: At one end the junction does not follow the germline gene, possibly because of a read error. The J gene is TRBJ1-1, the V gene TRBV4-1, with a possible D match to TRBD1 (5 bases). This CDR3 comprises 15 residues. CDR1 is MGHRA, CDR2 YSYEKL, per germline. The CDR3 loop is CASSQDAGGDTEVFF. The DNA for the CDR3 is TGCGCCAGCAGCCAAGATGCTGGGGGAGACACTGAAGTTTTCTTT.

The chain links TRBV20-1 to TRBJ2-7; D possibly corresponds to TRBD1 (6 bases). Germline CDR1 DFQATT, CDR2 SNEGSKA (reference sequence). Trimming removed 6 bases from V and 0 bases from J, with 12 bases in between. The CDR3 sequence is 13 residues long. CDR3 sequence: CSAHRDTSYEQYF. The CDR3, as DNA: TGCAGTGCCCACCGGGACACCTCCTACGAGCAGTACTTC.

The rearrangement joins TRBV9 to TRBJ2-7; 7 bases are shared with TRBD1. This CDR3 has 13 residues. Germline-derived CDR1 and CDR2 are SGDLS and YYNGEE. Trimming at V came to 3 bases and at J to 6 bases, leaving 6 bases not matched to a gene. CDR3 sequence reads: CASSAHRGGEQYF. DNA of the CDR3: TGTGCCAGCAGCGCCCACAGGGGTGGCGAGCAGTACTTC.

This clonotype was seen only once. The CDR3 reads CASSRDRGLGYGYTF. CDR3 DNA sequence: TGTGCCAGCAGCCGGGACAGGGGCCTAGGGTATGGCTACACCTTC. V usage is TRBV7-2 and J usage is TRBJ1-2; TRBD1 aligns across 10 bases. Trimming took 5 bases from V and 5 from J; bases not matched to a gene: 8. Germline assignment: CDR1 SGHTA and CDR2 FQGNSA. There are 15 residues in the CDR3.

This clonotype was seen once. The rearrangement links TRBV15 to TRBJ1-5; no reliable D call. Trimming pared 7 bases from V and 4 bases from J, leaving 11 bases between. Germline-derived CDR1 and CDR2 are LNHNV and YYDKDF (reference sequence). This CDR3 is built from 13 residues. The CDR3 protein is CATTQAPNQPQHF. CDR3 nucleotide sequence: TGTGCCACCACCCAGGCACCTAATCAGCCCCAGCATTTT.

This rearrangement joins TRBV5-6 to TRBJ2-3; no clear D gene. Trimming removed 1 base from V and 1 base from J, with 10 bases in between. Germline V gene lookup returns CDR1 SGHDT and CDR2 YYEEEE. This CDR3 is 15 amino acids long. The CDR3 sequence is CASSLSSSGTDTQYF. CDR3 DNA sequence: TGTGCCAGCAGCTTGTCCTCGTCTGGCACAGATACGCAGTATTTT.

J is TRBJ1-2 and V is TRBV4-1; no firm D call. CDR3 length equals 15 residues. CDR1 MGHRA and CDR2 YSYEKL come from the germline V gene. V was cut by 3 bases and J by 8 bases, with 19 bases left in between. DNA for the CDR3: TGCGCCAGCAGCCAGATCCCCCGGCAGGATTTCGGCTACACCTTC. Translation gives CASSQIPRQDFGYTF.

The rearrangement joins TRBV2 to TRBJ2-3, with a weak D call TRBD1 (6 bases). The germline CDR1 and CDR2 sequences are SNHLY and FYNNEI. The CDR3 covers 13 residues. The V gene lost 7 bases and the J gene lost 1 base, with 9 bases spanning the gap. CDR3 sequence: CASTRTGTDTQYF. CDR3 in DNA: TGTGCCAGCACTCGGACAGGCACAGATACGCAGTATTTT.

J is TRBJ1-6 and V is TRBV20-1; D unresolved. Trimming pared 5 bases from V and 9 bases from J, leaving 11 bases between. Germline V gene lookup returns CDR1 DFQATT and CDR2 SNEGSKA (reference sequence). This CDR3 contains 12 residues. The CDR3 reads CSARTLSSPLHF. As DNA, the CDR3 is TGCAGTGCTCGGACTTTGAGTTCACCCCTCCACTTT.

The chain carries TRBV10-3 and TRBJ1-2, with 10 bases fitting TRBD1. Trimming at V came to 8 bases and at J to 4 bases, leaving 7 bases not matched to a gene. Germline CDR1 reads ENHRY; CDR2 reads SYGVKD. This CDR3 spans 14 amino acids. CDR3 in DNA: TGTGCCATCTTACGACAGGGGGCTAGCTATGGCTACACCTTC. Protein product: CAILRQGASYGYTF.

The gene calls are TRBV10-3 and TRBJ1-4; the D gene is possibly TRBD1 (6 bases). Germline V lookup: CDR1 ENHRY, CDR2 SYGVKD. V was trimmed by 3 bases and J by 10 bases, leaving 12 bases between them. The CDR3 totals 13 residues. CDR3 region: CAISEGGGGKLFF. Here the CDR3 DNA reads TGTGCCATCAGTGAAGGGGGGGGAGGAAAACTGTTTTTT.

This chain links TRBV30 with TRBJ1-2; TRBD1 might be the D (5 bases). The V and J ends lost 4 bases and 8 bases respectively, with 14 bases between them. The CDR3 is made up of 12 amino acids. Germline CDR1 GTSNPN, CDR2 SVGIG (reference sequence). The CDR3 spells CAWTTRGDGYTF. The DNA of the CDR3 is TGTGCCTGGACGACTCGGGGGGACGGCTACACCTTC.

V is TRBV12-3 or TRBV12-4 and J is TRBJ2-5; D is unclear. V was clipped by 5 bases and J by 3 bases, with 13 bases between them. The CDR3 is 14 amino acids. The CDR3 sequence: CASSSPVAEETQYF. The CDR3 DNA reads as TGTGCCAGCAGTAGTCCGGTGGCAGAAGAGACCCAGTACTTC.

V gene TRBV9 combines with J gene TRBJ1-1; the D is unclear. Trimming shortened V by 4 bases and J by 3 bases, and 10 bases separated the two germline ends. This CDR3 has 13 residues. In germline, CDR1 is SGDLS, CDR2 YYNGEE. This CDR3 is CASSYGSDTEAFF. The CDR3 coding sequence is TGTGCCAGCAGCTACGGCAGTGACACTGAAGCTTTCTTT.